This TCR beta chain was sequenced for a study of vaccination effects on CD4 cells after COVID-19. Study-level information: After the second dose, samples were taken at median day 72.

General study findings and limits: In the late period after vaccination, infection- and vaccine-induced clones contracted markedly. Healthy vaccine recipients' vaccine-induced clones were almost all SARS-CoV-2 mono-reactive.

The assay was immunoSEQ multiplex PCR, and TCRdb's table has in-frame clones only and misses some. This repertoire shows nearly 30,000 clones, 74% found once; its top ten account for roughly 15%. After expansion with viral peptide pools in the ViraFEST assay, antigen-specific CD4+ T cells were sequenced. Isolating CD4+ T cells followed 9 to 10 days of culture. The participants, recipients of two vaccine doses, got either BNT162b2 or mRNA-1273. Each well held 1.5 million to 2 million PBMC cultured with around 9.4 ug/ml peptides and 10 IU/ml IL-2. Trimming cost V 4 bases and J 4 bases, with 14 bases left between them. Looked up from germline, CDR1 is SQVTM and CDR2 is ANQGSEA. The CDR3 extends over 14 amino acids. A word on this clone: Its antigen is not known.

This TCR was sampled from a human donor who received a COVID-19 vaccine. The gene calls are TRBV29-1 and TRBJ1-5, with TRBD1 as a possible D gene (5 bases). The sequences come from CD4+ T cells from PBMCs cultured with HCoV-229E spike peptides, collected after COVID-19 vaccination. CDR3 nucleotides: TGCAGCGTTGGTGACAGCCCAGGGAATCAGCCCCAGCATTTT. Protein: CSVGDSPGNQPQHF.